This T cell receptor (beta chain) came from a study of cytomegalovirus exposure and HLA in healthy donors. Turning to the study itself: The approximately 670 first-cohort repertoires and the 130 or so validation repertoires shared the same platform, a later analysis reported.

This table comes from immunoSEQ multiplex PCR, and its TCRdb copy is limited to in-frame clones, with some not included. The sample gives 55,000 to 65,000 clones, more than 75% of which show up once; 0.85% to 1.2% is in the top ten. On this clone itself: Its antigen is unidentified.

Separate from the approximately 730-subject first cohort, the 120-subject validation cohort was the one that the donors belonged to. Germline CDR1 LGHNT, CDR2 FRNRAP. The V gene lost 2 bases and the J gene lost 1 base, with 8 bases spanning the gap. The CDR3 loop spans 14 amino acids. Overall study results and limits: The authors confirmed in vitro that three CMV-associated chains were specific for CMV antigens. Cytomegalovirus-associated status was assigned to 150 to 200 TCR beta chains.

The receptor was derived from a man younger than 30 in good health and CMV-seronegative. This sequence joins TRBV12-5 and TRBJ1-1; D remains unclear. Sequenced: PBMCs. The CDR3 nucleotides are TGTGCTAGTGGTTTGTTAGTTGAGAACACTGAAGCTTTCTTT. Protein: CASGLLVENTEAFF.